The 16 T cell receptor beta chains below were found in one sample sequenced in a study of T cell responses to AZD1222 COVID-19 vaccine. Using immunoSEQ multiplex PCR, the repertoire was profiled, and TCRdb retains in-frame clones only, with some absent. The sample lists about 140,000 clones, roughly 92% occurring once. Source: peripheral blood, taken on day 0 of AZD1222 vaccination. The receptors here all came from an adult in good health.

The V call is TRBV18, the J call TRBJ1-1, with a possible D match to TRBD1 (6 bases). The CDR3 sequence is 15 residues long. CDR1 and CDR2 from the germline V gene are KGHSH and LQKENI. Trimming removed 8 bases from V and 1 base from J, with 17 bases in between. In DNA, the CDR3 is TGTGCCAGCCGAAACAACGAGGACAGGAACACTGAAGCTTTCTTT. Translating gives CASRNNEDRNTEAFF. The full variable domain, completed using reference TRBV18 and TRBJ1-1, is NAGVMQNPRHLVRRRGQEARLRCSPMKGHSHVYWYRQLPEEGLKFMVYLQKENIIDESGMPKERFSAEFPKEGPSILRIQQVVRGDSAAYFCASRNNEDRNTEAFFGQGTRLTVV.

The rearrangement uses TRBV7-2 and TRBJ2-7; 8 bases are a match to TRBD1. Germline CDR1 and CDR2: SGHTA and FQGNSA. This CDR3 has 15 amino acids. The junction had 7 bases not matched to a gene; V was cut back by 5 bases and J by 1 base. CDR3 in DNA: TGTGCCAGCAGCCCCGAGTGGACAGGGTCCTACGAGCAGTACTTC. It specifies CASSPEWTGSYEQYF.

The chain has TRBV28 and TRBJ2-6, with D hard to call. Germline V gene lookup returns CDR1 MDHEN and CDR2 SYDVKM. The length of the CDR3 is 13 residues. V was pared by 6 bases and J by 0 bases, with 3 bases between. The CDR3 region is CASRLSGANVLTF. The CDR3 region has the DNA TGTGCCAGCAGACTCTCTGGGGCCAACGTCCTGACTTTC.

The J gene is TRBJ2-1, the V gene TRBV7-9; D uncertain. The V end was cut by 7 bases, the J end by 10 bases, with 17 bases between. The CDR3 contains 13 residues. The germline V gene encodes CDR1 SEHNR and CDR2 FQNEAQ (reference sequence). The CDR3 DNA is TGTGCCAGCACCCTTTCCGAACTCGGAGAGCAGTTCTTC. This encodes CASTLSELGEQFF.

V and J are TRBV7-9 and TRBJ1-5; D remains ambiguous. CDR1 is SEHNR, CDR2 FQNEAQ, per germline (reference sequence). Trimming removed 0 bases from V and 6 bases from J, with 3 bases in between. The CDR3 contains 12 residues. In DNA form, the CDR3 reads TGTGCCAGCAGCTTAGCGGTTCAGCCCCAGCATTTT. Translation gives CASSLAVQPQHF.

The J gene is TRBJ2-3, the V gene TRBV19; 8 nucleotides agree with TRBD2. The germline gives CDR1 LNHDA, CDR2 SQIVND (reference sequence). Trimming at V came to 5 bases and at J to 0 bases, leaving 13 bases not matched to a gene. The CDR3 runs 18 residues. This CDR3 is CASSPLWASGSSTDTQYF. DNA of the CDR3: TGTGCCAGTAGTCCGCTTTGGGCTAGCGGGTCTAGCACAGATACGCAGTATTTT.

The V call is TRBV2, the J call TRBJ2-3; D unresolved. V lost 7 bases, J lost 0 bases, and 11 bases lay in between. The CDR3 length is 14 residues. CDR1 SNHLY and CDR2 FYNNEI come from the germline V gene. CDR3 amino acids: CASTEQRSTDTQYF. The CDR3 nucleotides read TGTGCCAGCACCGAGCAGCGCAGCACAGATACGCAGTATTTT.

The chain recombines TRBV28 with TRBJ2-7, with D maybe TRBD1 (5 bases). Germline V gives CDR1 MDHEN, CDR2 SYDVKM. This CDR3 contains 14 residues. Trimming shortened V by 4 bases and J by 2 bases, and 12 bases separated the two germline ends. The CDR3 DNA is TGTGCCAGCAGTTCTACCGGACACACCTACGAGCAGTACTTC. Residues: CASSSTGHTYEQYF.

V usage is TRBV6-5 and J usage is TRBJ2-1; weak D call: TRBD1 (5 bases). The CDR3 sequence is 14 residues long. Trimming shortened V by 0 bases and J by 7 bases, and 10 bases separated the two germline ends. CDR1 is MNHEY, CDR2 SVGAGI, per germline. The CDR3 reads CASSYSGAENEQFF. DNA for the CDR3: TGTGCCAGCAGTTACTCAGGGGCAGAGAATGAGCAGTTCTTC.

The V gene is TRBV7-9, the J gene TRBJ1-1; 8 nucleotides line up with TRBD1. Trimming removed 3 bases from V and 3 bases from J; junction bases left unmatched: 12. The CDR3 runs 17 residues. CDR1 and CDR2 from the germline V gene are SEHNR and FQNEAQ (reference sequence). CDR3 in DNA: TGTGCCAGCAGCTTCGACATTCGACAGGGGACGGACACTGAAGCTTTCTTT. Translating gives CASSFDIRQGTDTEAFF.

The V and J genes are TRBV28 and TRBJ2-7; a possible D gene is TRBD2 (5 bases). The CDR3 is 15 residues long. Per the germline V gene, CDR1 is MDHEN and CDR2 is SYDVKM. V shed 2 bases and J shed 2 bases, with 13 bases lying between them. Here the CDR3 DNA reads TGTGCCAGCAGTTTAAACCACCCCGGGACCTACGAGCAGTACTTC. This encodes CASSLNHPGTYEQYF.

The genes are TRBV19 and TRBJ1-6; no reliable D call. CDR1 and CDR2 (germline): LNHDA, SQIVND (reference sequence). V was cut by 4 bases and J by 3 bases, with 13 bases left in between. The CDR3 contains 16 residues. For the CDR3, the DNA is TGTGCCAGTAGTACCCGGGCGGGGATCTATAATTCACCCCTCCACTTT. It specifies CASSTRAGIYNSPLHF.

The chain joins TRBV7-8 to TRBJ1-2; D may be TRBD1 (5 bases). This CDR3 comprises 16 residues. Germline loops: CDR1 SGHVS, CDR2 FQNEAQ. V gave up 3 bases and J gave up 6 bases, with 20 bases separating them. CDR3 in amino acids: CASSFYGTLTFNGYTF. The CDR3 coding sequence is TGTGCCAGCAGCTTCTATGGGACCCTTACTTTCAATGGCTACACCTTC. Full variable domain (outside the CDR3, taken from reference TRBV7-8 and TRBJ1-2): GAGVSQSPRYKVAKRGQDVALRCDPISGHVSLFWYQQALGQGPEFLTYFQNEAQLDKSGLPSDRFFAERPEGSVSTLKIQRTQQEDSAVYLCASSFYGTLTFNGYTFGSGTRLTVV.

This sequence joins TRBV19 and TRBJ1-2, with TRBD1 matching 10 bases. Trimming cost V 8 bases and J 1 base; bases outside gene matches: 4. This CDR3 spans 14 amino acids. In germline, CDR1 is LNHDA, CDR2 SQIVND (reference sequence). The DNA of the CDR3 is TGTGCCAGTCGGGGACAGGGGATTAACTATGGCTACACCTTC. Translation gives CASRGQGINYGYTF.

The genes are TRBV13 and TRBJ2-3; 16 nucleotides line up with TRBD2. V trimming: 3 bases; J trimming: 3 bases; junction bases outside the gene matches: 3. The germline gives CDR1 PRHDT, CDR2 FYEKMQ (reference sequence). This CDR3 contains 17 residues. The CDR3: CASSLGLAGGQTDTQYF. In nucleotides, the CDR3 is TGTGCCAGCAGCTTGGGACTAGCGGGGGGGCAAACAGATACGCAGTATTTT.

This chain joins TRBV19 and TRBJ2-7; 7 nucleotides line up with TRBD2. Trimming took 5 bases from V and 3 from J; bases not matched to a gene: 7. Germline V gene sequence: CDR1 LNHDA, CDR2 SQIVND (reference sequence). The CDR3 has 14 residues. The CDR3 DNA reads TGTGCCAGTAGTTCTTCCGGGGACTACTACGAGCAGTACTTC. Its protein is CASSSSGDYYEQYF.